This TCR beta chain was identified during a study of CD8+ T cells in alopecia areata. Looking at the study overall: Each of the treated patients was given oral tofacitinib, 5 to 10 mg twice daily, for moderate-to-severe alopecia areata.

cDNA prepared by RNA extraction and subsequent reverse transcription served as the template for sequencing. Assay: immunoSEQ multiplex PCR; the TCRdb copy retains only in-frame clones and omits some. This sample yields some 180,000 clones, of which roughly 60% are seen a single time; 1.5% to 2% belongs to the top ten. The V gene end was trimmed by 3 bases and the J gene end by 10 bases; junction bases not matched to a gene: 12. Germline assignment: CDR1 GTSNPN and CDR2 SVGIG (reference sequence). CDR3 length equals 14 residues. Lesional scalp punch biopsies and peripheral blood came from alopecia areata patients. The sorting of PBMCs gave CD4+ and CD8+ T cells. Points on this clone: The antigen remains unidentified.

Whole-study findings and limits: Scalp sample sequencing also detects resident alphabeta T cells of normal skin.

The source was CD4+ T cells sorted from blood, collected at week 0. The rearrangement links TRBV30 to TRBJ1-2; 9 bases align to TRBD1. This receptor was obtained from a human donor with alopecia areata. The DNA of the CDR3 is TGTGCCTGGAGCTCTAAAGGACAGGGGATTGTCTACACCTTC. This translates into CAWSSKGQGIVYTF.